A selection of T cell receptor beta chains follows, all from one sample in a study of blood T cell repertoires in COVID-19. Here immunoSEQ multiplex PCR was the method, and the copy in TCRdb shows in-frame clones only, minus some. The sample has a few hundred thousand clones, about nine tenths seen once. The specimen sequenced was peripheral blood. The receptors originated from a man younger than 30 with active or convalescent COVID-19. Both conserved end residues are part of each CDR3. The order of the fields is clone size, J gene, D gene, V gene, CDR3 protein, CDR3 DNA. D genes are given only for firm matches. The listing skips clone size in some rows; elsewhere it reads once, few, many or a size class.

clone_size: -
j_call: TRBJ1-1
d_call: -
v_call: TRBV7-9
cdr3_aa: CASSRTQSATEAFF
cdr3_nt: TGTGCCAGCAGCCGGACACAGTCGGCTACTGAAGCTTTCTTT

clone_size: -
j_call: TRBJ2-1
d_call: -
v_call: TRBV27
cdr3_aa: CASSLKGGMAGRYNEQFF
cdr3_nt: TGTGCCAGCAGTCTAAAGGGAGGTATGGCGGGGCGGTACAATGAGCAGTTCTTC

clone_size: -
j_call: TRBJ2-7
d_call: -
v_call: TRBV11-2
cdr3_aa: CASSLGHSSYEQYF
cdr3_nt: TGTGCCAGCAGCTTAGGACATTCATCCTACGAGCAGTACTTC

clone_size: once
j_call: TRBJ1-1
d_call: -
v_call: TRBV16
cdr3_aa: CASSVPGTEAFF
cdr3_nt: TGTGCCAGCAGCGTGCCGGGCACTGAAGCTTTCTTT

clone_size: -
j_call: TRBJ1-6
d_call: -
v_call: TRBV3-1/TRBV3-2
cdr3_aa: CASSPARGNNSPLHF
cdr3_nt: TGTGCCAGCAGCCCGGCGAGAGGGAATAATTCACCCCTCCACTTT

clone_size: -
j_call: TRBJ2-7
d_call: -
v_call: TRBV4-3
cdr3_aa: CASSPGKGYEQYF
cdr3_nt: TGCGCCAGCAGTCCGGGGAAGGGCTACGAGCAGTACTTC

clone_size: few
j_call: TRBJ1-1
d_call: -
v_call: TRBV18
cdr3_aa: CASSPTAMNTEAFF
cdr3_nt: TGTGCCAGCTCACCTACAGCAATGAACACTGAAGCTTTCTTT

clone_size: many
j_call: TRBJ1-5
d_call: TRBD1
v_call: TRBV20-1
cdr3_aa: CSASPRTGDHQPQHF
cdr3_nt: TGCAGTGCTAGTCCCAGGACAGGGGACCATCAGCCCCAGCATTTT

clone_size: -
j_call: TRBJ2-1
d_call: -
v_call: TRBV3-1/TRBV3-2
cdr3_aa: CASSQVGREGYNEQFF
cdr3_nt: TGTGCCAGCAGCCAAGTTGGACGGGAAGGCTACAATGAGCAGTTCTTC

clone_size: -
j_call: TRBJ1-5
d_call: -
v_call: TRBV19
cdr3_aa: CASSTLLQGSNQPQHF
cdr3_nt: TGTGCCAGTAGTACTCTCCTTCAGGGTAGCAATCAGCCCCAGCATTTT

clone_size: -
j_call: TRBJ2-1
d_call: -
v_call: TRBV6-5
cdr3_aa: CASSYTRYNEQFF
cdr3_nt: TGTGCCAGCAGTTACACGCGGTACAATGAGCAGTTCTTC

clone_size: -
j_call: TRBJ1-2
d_call: -
v_call: TRBV5-1
cdr3_aa: CASSPDSSYGYTF
cdr3_nt: TGCGCCAGCAGCCCCGACAGCTCCTATGGCTACACCTTC

clone_size: -
j_call: TRBJ2-2
d_call: TRBD1
v_call: TRBV24-1
cdr3_aa: CATSDFRSRQGNTGELFF
cdr3_nt: TGTGCCACCAGTGATTTCAGGTCGCGACAGGGAAACACCGGGGAGCTGTTTTTT

clone_size: -
j_call: TRBJ2-3
d_call: -
v_call: TRBV2
cdr3_aa: CASSGPPGEDISSDTQYF
cdr3_nt: TGTGCCAGCAGTGGCCCTCCCGGGGAAGATATATCTTCGGATACGCAGTATTTT

clone_size: -
j_call: TRBJ2-1
d_call: -
v_call: TRBV6-4
cdr3_aa: CASSEVQGSYNEQFF
cdr3_nt: TGTGCCAGCAGTGAAGTACAGGGTTCCTACAATGAGCAGTTCTTC

clone_size: few
j_call: TRBJ2-3
d_call: -
v_call: TRBV5-6
cdr3_aa: CASSVGPHGGDTQYF
cdr3_nt: TGTGCCAGCAGCGTGGGGCCCCATGGAGGAGATACGCAGTATTTT

clone_size: -
j_call: TRBJ1-2
d_call: TRBD1
v_call: TRBV19
cdr3_aa: CASKKDRGRDYGYTF
cdr3_nt: TGTGCCAGTAAGAAGGACAGGGGGCGAGACTATGGCTACACCTTC

clone_size: -
j_call: TRBJ1-1
d_call: TRBD1
v_call: TRBV9
cdr3_aa: CASSARQGARTEAFF
cdr3_nt: TGTGCCAGCAGCGCAAGACAGGGGGCGAGAACTGAAGCTTTCTTT

clone_size: -
j_call: TRBJ1-5
d_call: TRBD1
v_call: TRBV20-1
cdr3_aa: CSASFRGSPNQPQHF
cdr3_nt: TGCAGTGCTAGTTTCAGGGGGAGTCCAAATCAGCCCCAGCATTTT

clone_size: -
j_call: TRBJ2-1
d_call: TRBD2
v_call: TRBV5-3
cdr3_aa: CARTLAGGPCEQFF
cdr3_nt: TGTGCCAGAACTCTAGCGGGAGGGCCGTGTGAGCAGTTCTTC

clone_size: -
j_call: TRBJ1-1
d_call: TRBD1
v_call: TRBV5-1
cdr3_aa: CASSFSGQGAAEAFF
cdr3_nt: TGCGCCAGCAGCTTTAGCGGACAGGGGGCTGCTGAAGCTTTCTTT

clone_size: -
j_call: TRBJ1-4
d_call: -
v_call: TRBV27
cdr3_aa: CASSSPGEKLFF
cdr3_nt: TGTGCCAGCAGTTCGCCGGGGGAAAAACTGTTTTTT

clone_size: -
j_call: TRBJ2-3
d_call: -
v_call: TRBV18
cdr3_aa: CASSPSLVDTQYF
cdr3_nt: TGTGCCAGCTCACCGAGTCTGGTAGATACGCAGTATTTT